One sample yielded the 3 T cell receptor beta chains listed below, sequenced in a study of blood T cell repertoires in COVID-19. Libraries were prepared by immunoSEQ multiplex PCR; TCRdb keeps only in-frame clonotypes and omits some of them. This sample carries about 110,000 clones, less than 85% of them seen once, and the ten largest clones take approximately 22%. What was sequenced was peripheral blood. The origin of the receptors is a man between 65 and 85 years old with active or convalescent COVID-19.

This sequence joins TRBV14 and TRBJ1-1, with D perhaps matching TRBD1 (6 bases). This CDR3 has 15 amino acids. The germline V gene encodes CDR1 SGHDN and CDR2 FVKESK. Trimming removed 4 bases at V and 1 base at J, with 13 bases between. The CDR3 protein is CASSLVSQGNTEAFF. CDR3 coding DNA: TGTGCCAGCAGCCTAGTGTCACAGGGGAACACTGAAGCTTTCTTT.

This rearrangement joins TRBV7-9 to TRBJ1-4, with D tentatively TRBD1 (5 bases). There are 15 residues in the CDR3. V dropped 6 bases and J dropped 0 bases, with 11 bases sitting between them. Germline-derived CDR1 and CDR2 are SEHNR and FQNEAQ (reference sequence). DNA of the CDR3: TGTGCCAGCAGTTTGCTAGGGGCAACTAATGAAAAACTGTTTTTT. Protein product: CASSLLGATNEKLFF.

The chain uses TRBV7-9 and TRBJ1-1, with 10 bases that match TRBD1. This CDR3 comprises 15 residues. The V and J ends lost 4 bases and 3 bases, in that order; junction bases with no gene match: 5. Germline-derived CDR1 and CDR2 are SEHNR and FQNEAQ (reference sequence). CDR3 region: CASSSWDRGYTEAFF. CDR3 sequence (DNA): TGTGCCAGCAGCTCCTGGGACAGGGGCTACACTGAAGCTTTCTTT.